This T cell receptor beta chain is drawn from a study of cytomegalovirus exposure and HLA in healthy donors. Study-wide findings and caveats: Analyzed later, most CMV-associated TCR beta chains appeared HLA-restricted. In a later analysis, at a false discovery rate of 0.05, 16,951 TCR beta sequences matched HLA alleles. Earlier analysis yielded a pattern in which most TCR beta V segments were productive about 90% or about 30% of the time. Solely CMV serostatus was available to characterize immune exposure.

On this clone itself: Its specificity is unknown.

CDR3 length: 18 amino acids. Germline V gene lookup returns CDR1 SGHDN and CDR2 FVKESK. Trimming took 4 bases from V and 3 from J, leaving 21 bases between them. Use of 60 Vbeta and 13 Jbeta primers characterized the PCR. Sequencing used immunoSEQ multiplex PCR; TCRdb keeps in-frame clones, though not all of them. The sample contains some 150,000 clones, approximately 79% of which appear only once. This chain connects TRBV14 to TRBJ2-2; D perhaps matches TRBD2 (6 bases). Sequencing used PBMCs. The sequence came from a middle-aged woman in good health and CMV-seropositive. DNA of the CDR3: TGTGCCAGCAGCCCCCCTGGGAGGTCTCCGGTACACACCGGGGAGCTGTTTTTT. Residues: CASSPPGRSPVHTGELFF.